A single sample is the source of the 16 T cell receptor beta chains below, sequenced in a study of cytomegalovirus exposure and HLA in healthy donors. In the PCR, 60 Vbeta and 13 Jbeta primers were used. Only in-frame clones appear in the TCRdb table, and some are missing; sequencing was by immunoSEQ multiplex PCR. The sample lists roughly 100,000 clones, 75% occurring once. What was sequenced was PBMCs. Receptors originate from a man aged 40-50 years in good health and CMV-seronegative.

This clone was seen once. The chain has TRBV5-1 and TRBJ2-7; D gene uncertain. Germline V gene lookup returns CDR1 SGHRS and CDR2 YFSETQ. The CDR3 runs to 13 residues. V dropped 0 bases and J dropped 4 bases, with 8 bases sitting between them. The CDR3 sequence is CASSLVADYEQYF. In nucleotides, the CDR3 is TGCGCCAGCAGCTTGGTGGCGGATTACGAGCAGTACTTC.

This clone was observed a few times. This chain connects TRBV21-1 to TRBJ2-7; TRBD2 reflects the table's D call only, with no check against the DNA. TRBV21-1 constitutes a pseudogene. The CDR3 sequence is 13 residues long. CDR3 bases: TGTGCCAGCAGTTATGAGGGCCCCTACGAGCAGTACTTC. This translates into CASSYEGPYEQYF.

The chain combines TRBV10-1 with TRBJ2-3, with a tentative D call TRBD1 (5 bases). This CDR3 has 16 amino acids. Germline V gene lookup returns CDR1 WNHNN and CDR2 SYGVQD (reference sequence). V dropped 0 bases and J dropped 6 bases, with 16 bases sitting between them. CDR3: CASSESRPGQQDTQYF. CDR3 DNA sequence: TGCGCCAGCAGTGAGTCTAGGCCAGGGCAGCAGGATACGCAGTATTTT.

The rearrangement joins TRBV5-6 to TRBJ2-1; D perhaps matches TRBD2 (6 bases). The V end lost 1 base, the J end lost 7 bases, and 18 bases lay between the germline ends. Germline-derived CDR1 and CDR2 are SGHDT and YYEEEE. The CDR3 length is 16 residues. CDR3 bases: TGTGCCAGCAGCTTGCCCCGGGACTCGGGCCGGAATGAGCAGTTCTTC. Protein product: CASSLPRDSGRNEQFF.

This chain uses TRBV5-5 with TRBJ2-2; TRBD1 aligns across 9 bases. CDR1 SGHKS and CDR2 YYEKEE come from the germline V gene (reference sequence). J lost 3 bases, V lost 4 bases, and 4 bases had no gene match. This CDR3 is built from 15 residues. The CDR3 nucleotides read TGTGCCAGCAGCATGGGACAGGGATACACCGGGGAGCTGTTTTTT. This gives the protein CASSMGQGYTGELFF.

The chain combines TRBV7-6 with TRBJ2-5; 8 bases are a match to TRBD2. Per germline, CDR1 SGHVS and CDR2 FNYEAQ. This CDR3 comprises 13 residues. V was clipped by 5 bases and J by 5 bases; unmatched bases: 4. This CDR3 reads CASSPGTRETQYF. The CDR3 region has the DNA TGTGCCAGCAGCCCAGGGACTAGGGAGACCCAGTACTTC. The whole variable domain, remainder taken from reference TRBV7-6 and TRBJ2-5, is GAGVSQSPRYKVTKRGQDVALRCDPISGHVSLYWYRQALGQGPEFLTYFNYEAQQDKSGLPNDRFSAERPEGSISTLTIQRTEQRDSAMYRCASSPGTRETQYFGPGTRLLVL.

The V gene is TRBV5-6, the J gene TRBJ1-5; D remains ambiguous. Germline V gene lookup returns CDR1 SGHDT and CDR2 YYEEEE. The CDR3 has 15 residues. Trimming left V 1 base short and J 6 bases short, with 14 bases between. CDR3 in DNA: TGTGCCAGCAGCTTGTACGGGAACACGGGTCAGCCCCAGCATTTT. Translated: CASSLYGNTGQPQHF.

The genes are TRBV4-1 and TRBJ1-6; no reliable D call. The CDR3 runs to 14 residues. Germline CDR1 and CDR2: MGHRA and YSYEKL. With 0 bases removed from V and 2 bases from J, the gap between germline ends came to 2 bases. The CDR3 coding sequence is TGCGCCAGCAGCCAAGACACCTATAATTCACCCCTCCACTTT. Its translation: CASSQDTYNSPLHF.

The rearrangement links TRBV7-9 to TRBJ2-6; D perhaps matches TRBD1 (6 bases). CDR1 and CDR2 (germline): SEHNR, FQNEAQ (reference sequence). V lost 2 bases to trimming and J lost 4 bases, with 15 bases between them. There are 17 residues in the CDR3. CDR3 sequence (DNA): TGTGCCAGCAGCTTACGATCAACAGGGACCGGGGCCAACGTCCTGACTTTC. This encodes CASSLRSTGTGANVLTF.

In its sample, this clone was seen once. J is TRBJ1-5 and V is TRBV5-1; 11 positions agree with TRBD1. Germline CDR1 SGHRS, CDR2 YFSETQ. This CDR3 is 17 amino acids long. V lost 3 bases to trimming and J lost 1 base; unmatched junction nucleotides: 6. CDR3 DNA sequence: TGCGCCAGCAGCTCTCCCGGGACAGGGGGAAGCAATCAGCCCCAGCATTTT. Translation: CASSSPGTGGSNQPQHF.

The rearrangement joins TRBV4-1 to TRBJ2-5; 9 positions match TRBD1. The CDR3 runs to 15 residues. Germline V lookup: CDR1 MGHRA, CDR2 YSYEKL. The V and J ends lost 3 bases and 3 bases, in that order; junction bases with no gene match: 5. CDR3 protein: CASSHPGQGKETQYF. DNA of the CDR3: TGCGCCAGCAGCCACCCGGGACAGGGTAAAGAGACCCAGTACTTC.

This clone was picked up one time. The rearrangement links TRBV7-9 to TRBJ1-2, with 9 bases fitting TRBD1. CDR1 is SEHNR, CDR2 FQNEAQ, per germline (reference sequence). The CDR3 is 15 residues long. J was trimmed by 2 bases and V by 5 bases; bases with no gene match: 6. The CDR3 DNA is TGTGCCAGCAGCGTAACAGGGGGCGAAAACTATGGCTACACCTTC. Its protein is CASSVTGGENYGYTF.

The chain joins TRBV21-1 to TRBJ1-1; TRBD1, the table's D call, was not compared with the DNA. TRBV21-1 is annotated as a pseudogene. The CDR3 extends over 15 amino acids. Written as DNA, the CDR3 is TGTGCCAGCAGCAAAGCGGTAAGTCAGAAGAACGAAGCTTTCTTT. Translation: CASSKAVSQKNEAFF.

The CDR3 DNA sequence: TGTGCCAGCAGCTCCTCCCGCCAGACAGGAAACACTGAAGCTTTCTTT. It yields the protein CASSSSRQTGNTEAFF. The chain has TRBV5-6 and TRBJ1-1; possibly TRBD1 for D (6 bases). From germline, CDR1 is SGHDT and CDR2 YYEEEE. The ends were cut back, 3 bases at V and 2 bases at J, with 17 bases in the middle. CDR3 length: 16 amino acids.

The V and J genes are TRBV10-1 and TRBJ2-1, with TRBD1 as a possible D gene (5 bases). The V end lost 2 bases, the J end lost 7 bases, and 9 bases lay between the germline ends. This CDR3 has 13 residues. Germline values: CDR1 WNHNN, CDR2 SYGVQD (reference sequence). The CDR3 DNA sequence: TGCGCCAGCAGTGAGAACCCAGGGAATGAGCAGTTCTTC. It translates to CASSENPGNEQFF.

The rearrangement joins TRBV19 to TRBJ1-5; 8 bases match TRBD1. V gave up 3 bases and J gave up 2 bases; unmatched junction bases: 6. The germline V gene has CDR1 LNHDA and CDR2 SQIVND (reference sequence). The CDR3 runs to 16 residues. The CDR3 sequence is CASSIRQGARNQPQHF. CDR3 nucleotide sequence: TGTGCCAGTAGTATTAGGCAGGGGGCGCGCAATCAGCCCCAGCATTTT. Complete variable domain (other parts from reference TRBV19 and TRBJ1-5): DGGITQSPKYLFRKEGQNVTLSCEQNLNHDAMYWYRQDPGQGLRLIYYSQIVNDFQKGDIAEGYSVSREKKESFPLTVTSAQKNPTAFYLCASSIRQGARNQPQHFGDGTRLSIL.